The clone carrying this T cell receptor (beta chain) was seen more than once but under ten times. Other DNA sequences of this sample code for an identical CDR3. Using immunoSEQ multiplex PCR, the repertoire was profiled, and TCRdb retains in-frame clones only, with some absent. Of approximately 15,000 clones in the sample, 75% to 90% were seen once. The sample originates from a study of T cell repertoires in ileal Crohn's disease. The overall study: Median disease duration was 7.9 years; 35% to 45% smoked at surgery.

Germline CDR1 KGHSH, CDR2 LQKENI. The CDR3 runs to 14 residues. V lost 1 base to trimming and J lost 0 bases, with 6 bases between them. The specimen was ileal tissue. The receptor comes from an adult with Crohn's disease. The chain joins TRBV18 to TRBJ1-1; a weak D match, TRBD1 (5 bases). Here the CDR3 DNA reads TGTGCCAGCTCACCACAGGGGTTGAACACTGAAGCTTTCTTT. Amino acids: CASSPQGLNTEAFF.